Here is one T cell receptor beta chain with its context. Its specificity is not known. This sample was included in a study of T cell responses to AZD1222 COVID-19 vaccine. Overall study findings and caveats: CD4 TCRs associated with vaccination spanned spike, dominating at 160-218 and 743-854. Spike-specific TCR repertoires showed rising breadth and depth after two AZD1222 doses.

The method was immunoSEQ multiplex PCR; TCRdb's version includes in-frame clones alone and lacks a portion of them. The table lists some 40,000 clones, 80% to 90% of them singletons. The material sequenced was peripheral blood, taken 28 days after the second dose of the MenACWY control vaccine. This TCR came from an adult who received the MenACWY meningococcal vaccine as a control.

The CDR3 is CASNKVPGEAFF. The DNA of the CDR3 is TGTGCCAGTAATAAGGTCCCTGGGGAAGCTTTCTTT. J is TRBJ1-1 and V is TRBV19; D remains unclear. This CDR3 region has 12 residues. Looked up from germline, CDR1 is LNHDA and CDR2 is SQIVND (reference sequence). V was cut by 7 bases and J by 8 bases, with 14 bases left in between. Complete variable domain (other parts from reference TRBV19 and TRBJ1-1): DGGITQSPKYLFRKEGQNVTLSCEQNLNHDAMYWYRQDPGQGLRLIYYSQIVNDFQKGDIAEGYSVSREKKESFPLTVTSAQKNPTAFYLCASNKVPGEAFFGQGTRLTVV.